This T cell receptor beta chain was found in a study of blood T cells in healthy people across ages. On the study more broadly: In model experiments, template switching was able to capture about one barcoded beta molecule for every two T cells that were present. Regarding the study as a whole: It was found that TCR beta diversity correlated strongly with the percentage of naive T cells.

CDR3 length: 11 residues. CDR1 and CDR2 (germline): SEHNR, FQNEAQ (reference sequence). V was shortened by 5 bases and J by 7 bases, with 8 bases between the two germline ends. A sample-barcoded 5' primer and a J-beta primer mix were used in a second PCR of roughly 7 to 11 cycles. The template-switch adaptor, which had 12 random nucleotides, put a tag on each cDNA molecule. TCRdb redid the calling of the 5' RACE reads with MiXCR, one entry per CDR3 protein. Here the sample spans 660,000 or so distinct CDR3 sequences, about 54% being singletons. Caucasian, healthy and from Russia, the donors were aged between 6 and 90. Concerning this clonotype itself: The antigen is not known.

This rearrangement joins TRBV7-9 to TRBJ1-2; D is undetermined. This receptor was obtained from a man aged 55 to 69 in good health. Sequenced: blood. For the CDR3, the DNA is TGTGCCAGCAGCCCCAGATTTGGCTACACCTTC. As protein: CASSPRFGYTF.